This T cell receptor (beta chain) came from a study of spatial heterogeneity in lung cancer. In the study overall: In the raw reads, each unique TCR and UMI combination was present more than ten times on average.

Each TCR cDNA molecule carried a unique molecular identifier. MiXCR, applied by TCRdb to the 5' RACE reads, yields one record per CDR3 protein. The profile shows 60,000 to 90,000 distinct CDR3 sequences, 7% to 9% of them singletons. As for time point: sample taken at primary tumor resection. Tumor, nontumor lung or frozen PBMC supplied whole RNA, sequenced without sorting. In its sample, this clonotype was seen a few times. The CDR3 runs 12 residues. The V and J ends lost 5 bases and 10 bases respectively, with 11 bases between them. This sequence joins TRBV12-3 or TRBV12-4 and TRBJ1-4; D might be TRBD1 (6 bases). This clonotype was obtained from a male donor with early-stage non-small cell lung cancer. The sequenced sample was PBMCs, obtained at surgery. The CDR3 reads CASSPGVGKLFF. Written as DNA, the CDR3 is TGTGCCAGCAGTCCAGGGGTTGGAAAACTGTTTTTT.